These T cell receptor beta chains were read from a single sample in a study of human T cells and chemical hapten exposure. MiXCR was run by TCRdb on the RACE reads, yielding one entry per CDR3 protein. This table has around 92,000 distinct CDR3 sequences, 9.5% to 14% appearing once. The material sequenced was whole blood, taken in connection with sensitization to the hapten diphenylcyclopropenone (DPC). Source of these receptors: an older woman with alopecia areata. Some clones in this sample may be carry-over from other donors' samples. Each CDR3 is given with its conserved first and last residue. Each record gives: J gene, clone size, D gene, V gene, CDR3 protein, CDR3 DNA. D genes are given only for firm matches. Not all rows give a size; the values are once, few, many and, for expanded clones, a class.

>TRBJ2-2|few|-|TRBV9
CASTGVDANTGELFF
TGTGCCAGCACGGGGGTCGACGCGAACACCGGGGAGCTGTTTTTT
>TRBJ2-2|-|TRBD1|TRBV30
CAWKGTGVGLRTGELFF
TGTGCCTGGAAAGGGACAGGGGTTGGGTTACGGACCGGGGAGCTGTTTTTT
>TRBJ2-2|few|-|TRBV12-3/TRBV12-4
CASSLVGTTNTGELFF
TGTGCCAGCAGTTTAGTAGGCACAACTAACACCGGGGAGCTGTTTTTT
>TRBJ2-1|few|-|TRBV12-3/TRBV12-4
CASSAGHLIYNEQFF
TGTGCCAGCAGTGCTGGACACCTGATCTACAATGAGCAGTTCTTC
>TRBJ2-5|few|TRBD2|TRBV5-1
CASSLGGLVEGETQYF
TGCGCCAGCAGCTTGGGCGGACTAGTCGAAGGAGAGACCCAGTACTTC
>TRBJ1-4|many|-|TRBV7-9
CASSLVLWGTNEKLFF
TGTGCCAGCAGCTTAGTCTTGTGGGGAACTAATGAAAAACTGTTTTTT
>TRBJ1-5|many|-|TRBV6-6
CASSYWEGSQPQHF
TGTGCCAGCAGTTACTGGGAAGGTAGTCAGCCCCAGCATTTT
>TRBJ1-2|-|-|TRBV5-3
CARSLVREGFYGYTF
TGTGCCAGAAGCTTGGTACGGGAGGGTTTCTATGGCTACACCTTC
>TRBJ2-5|-|TRBD2|TRBV9
CASSVIGLAAPETQYF
TGTGCCAGCAGCGTAATAGGACTAGCAGCTCCAGAGACCCAGTACTTC
>TRBJ2-1|few|TRBD1|TRBV11-2
CASSRTWTGGSYNEQFF
TGTGCCAGCAGCCGGACCTGGACAGGGGGTTCCTACAATGAGCAGTTCTTC
>TRBJ1-5|many|-|TRBV7-9
CASSQQGNQPQHF
TGTGCCAGCAGCCAGCAGGGTAATCAGCCCCAGCATTTT
>TRBJ1-2|few|-|TRBV29-1
CSVSTGGHYGYTF
TGCAGCGTTTCGACAGGAGGTCACTATGGCTACACCTTC